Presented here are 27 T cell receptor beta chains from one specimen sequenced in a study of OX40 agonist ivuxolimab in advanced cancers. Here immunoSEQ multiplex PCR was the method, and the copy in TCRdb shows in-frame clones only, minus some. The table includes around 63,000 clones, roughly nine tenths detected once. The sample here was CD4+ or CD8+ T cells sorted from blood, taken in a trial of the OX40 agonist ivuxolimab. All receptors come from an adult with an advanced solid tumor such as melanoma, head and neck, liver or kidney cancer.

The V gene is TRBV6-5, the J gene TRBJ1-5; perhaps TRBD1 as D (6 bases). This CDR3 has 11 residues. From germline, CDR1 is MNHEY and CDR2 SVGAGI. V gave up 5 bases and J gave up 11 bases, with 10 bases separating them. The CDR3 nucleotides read TGTGCCAGCAGTACAGGGTATGCCCAGCATTTT. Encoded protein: CASSTGYAQHF.

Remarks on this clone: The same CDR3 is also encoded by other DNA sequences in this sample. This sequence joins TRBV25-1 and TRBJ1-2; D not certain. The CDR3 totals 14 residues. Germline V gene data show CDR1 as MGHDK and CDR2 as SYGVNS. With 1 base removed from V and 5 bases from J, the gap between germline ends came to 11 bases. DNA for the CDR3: TGTGCCAGCAGTGAATTAGGCGGCTCTTATGGCTACACCTTC. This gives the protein CASSELGGSYGYTF.

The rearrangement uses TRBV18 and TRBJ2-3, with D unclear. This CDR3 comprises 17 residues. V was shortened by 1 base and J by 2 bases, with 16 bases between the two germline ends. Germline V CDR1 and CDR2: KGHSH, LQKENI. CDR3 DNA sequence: TGTGCCAGCTCACCACGCGAGACACGAGGCAACACAGATACGCAGTATTTT. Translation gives CASSPRETRGNTDTQYF.

The CDR3 DNA follows: TGTGCCAGCAGTTACTCGAATAGGGGCACTGAAGCTTTCTTT. Translation: CASSYSNRGTEAFF. V and J are TRBV6-5 and TRBJ1-1; a weak D match, TRBD1 (5 bases). Trimming shortened V by 0 bases and J by 4 bases, and 9 bases separated the two germline ends. CDR1 is MNHEY, CDR2 SVGAGI, per germline. The CDR3 extends over 14 amino acids.

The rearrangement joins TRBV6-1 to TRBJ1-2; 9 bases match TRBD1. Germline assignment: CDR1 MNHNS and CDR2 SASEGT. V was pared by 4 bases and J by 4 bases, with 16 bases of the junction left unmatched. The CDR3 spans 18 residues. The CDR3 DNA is TGTGCCAGCAGTGCGGTAGCCACAGGGGGCGTTGAATCCTATGGCTACACCTTC. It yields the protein CASSAVATGGVESYGYTF.

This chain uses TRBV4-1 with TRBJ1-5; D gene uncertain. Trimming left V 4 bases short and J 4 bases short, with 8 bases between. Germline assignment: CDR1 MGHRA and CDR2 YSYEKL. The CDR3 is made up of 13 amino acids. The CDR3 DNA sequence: TGCGCCAGCAGCCTCCAAGGGAATCAGCCCCAGCATTTT. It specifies CASSLQGNQPQHF.

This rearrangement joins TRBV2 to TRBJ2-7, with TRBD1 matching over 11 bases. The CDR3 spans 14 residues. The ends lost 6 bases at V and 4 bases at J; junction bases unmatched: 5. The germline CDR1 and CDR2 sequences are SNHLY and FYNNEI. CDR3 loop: CASRNGQGAYEQYF. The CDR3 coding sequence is TGTGCCAGCAGGAATGGACAGGGGGCGTACGAGCAGTACTTC.

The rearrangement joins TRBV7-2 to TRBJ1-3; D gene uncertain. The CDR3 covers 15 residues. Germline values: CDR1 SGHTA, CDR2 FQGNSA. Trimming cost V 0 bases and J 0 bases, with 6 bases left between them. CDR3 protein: CASSLATSSGNTIYF. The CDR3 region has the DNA TGTGCCAGCAGCTTAGCTACCTCCTCTGGAAACACCATATATTTT. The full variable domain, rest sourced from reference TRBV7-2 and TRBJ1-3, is GAGVSQSPSNKVTEKGKDVELRCDPISGHTALYWYRQSLGQGLEFLIYFQGNSAPDKSGLPSDRFSAERTGGSVSTLTIQRTQQEDSAVYLCASSLATSSGNTIYFGEGSWLTVV.

The CDR3 coding sequence is TGCGCCAGCAGCCAACCGGGACAGGAAGGCAATCAGCCCCAGCATTTT. Its translation: CASSQPGQEGNQPQHF. The chain employs TRBV4-1 and TRBJ1-5; the match to TRBD1 covers 8 bases. The ends lost 2 bases at V and 2 bases at J; junction bases unmatched: 5. CDR1 and CDR2 (germline): MGHRA, YSYEKL. CDR3 size: 16 residues.

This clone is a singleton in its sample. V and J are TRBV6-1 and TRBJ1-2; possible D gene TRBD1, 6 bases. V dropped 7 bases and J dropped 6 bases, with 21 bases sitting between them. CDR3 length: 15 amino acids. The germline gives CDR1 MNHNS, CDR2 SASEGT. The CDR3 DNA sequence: TGTGCCAGCAATGGGGGGGGCGCCCCGGTGGATGGCTACACCTTC. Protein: CASNGGGAPVDGYTF.

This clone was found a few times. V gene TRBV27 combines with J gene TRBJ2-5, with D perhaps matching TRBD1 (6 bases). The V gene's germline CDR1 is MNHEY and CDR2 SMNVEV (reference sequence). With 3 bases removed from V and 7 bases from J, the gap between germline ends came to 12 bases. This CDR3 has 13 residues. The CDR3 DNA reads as TGTGCCAGCAGTTTGCCAGGGGCAGGGACCCAGTACTTC. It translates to CASSLPGAGTQYF.

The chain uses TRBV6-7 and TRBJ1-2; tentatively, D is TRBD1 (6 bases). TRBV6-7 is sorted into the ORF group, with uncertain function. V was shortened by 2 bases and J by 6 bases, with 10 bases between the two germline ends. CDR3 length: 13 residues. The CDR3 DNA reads TGTGCCAGCAGTTACATCCCAGGGGATGGCTACACCTTC. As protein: CASSYIPGDGYTF.

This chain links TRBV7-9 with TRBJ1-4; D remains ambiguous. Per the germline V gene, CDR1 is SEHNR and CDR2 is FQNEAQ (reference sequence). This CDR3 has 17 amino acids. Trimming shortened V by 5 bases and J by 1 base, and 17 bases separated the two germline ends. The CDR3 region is CASSPSGSWGTNEKLFF. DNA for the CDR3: TGTGCCAGCAGCCCATCGGGAAGTTGGGGAACTAATGAAAAACTGTTTTTT.

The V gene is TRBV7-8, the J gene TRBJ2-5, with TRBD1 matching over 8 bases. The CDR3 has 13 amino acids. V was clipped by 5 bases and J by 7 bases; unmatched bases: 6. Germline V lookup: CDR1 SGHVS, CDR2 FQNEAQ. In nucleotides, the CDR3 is TGTGCCAGCAGCCCAGGGACAGGAGGGACCCAGTACTTC. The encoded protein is CASSPGTGGTQYF. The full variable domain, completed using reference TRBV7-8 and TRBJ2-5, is GAGVSQSPRYKVAKRGQDVALRCDPISGHVSLFWYQQALGQGPEFLTYFQNEAQLDKSGLPSDRFFAERPEGSVSTLKIQRTQQEDSAVYLCASSPGTGGTQYFGPGTRLLVL.

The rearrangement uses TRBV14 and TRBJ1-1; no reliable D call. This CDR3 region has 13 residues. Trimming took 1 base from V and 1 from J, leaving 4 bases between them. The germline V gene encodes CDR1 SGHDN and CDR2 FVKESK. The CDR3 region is CASSQGRNTEAFF. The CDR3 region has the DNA TGTGCCAGCAGCCAAGGACGGAACACTGAAGCTTTCTTT. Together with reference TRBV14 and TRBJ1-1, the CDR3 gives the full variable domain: EAGVTQFPSHSVIEKGQTVTLRCDPISGHDNLYWYRRVMGKEIKFLLHFVKESKQDESGMPNNRFLAERTGGTYSTLKVQPAELEDSGVYFCASSQGRNTEAFFGQGTRLTVV.

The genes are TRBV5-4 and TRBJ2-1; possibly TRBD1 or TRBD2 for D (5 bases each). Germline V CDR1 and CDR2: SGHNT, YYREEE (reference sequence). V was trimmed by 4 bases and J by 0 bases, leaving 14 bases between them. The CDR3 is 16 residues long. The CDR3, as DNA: TGTGCCAGCAGCACCGGGACGGTGAGCTCCTACAATGAGCAGTTCTTC. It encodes CASSTGTVSSYNEQFF.

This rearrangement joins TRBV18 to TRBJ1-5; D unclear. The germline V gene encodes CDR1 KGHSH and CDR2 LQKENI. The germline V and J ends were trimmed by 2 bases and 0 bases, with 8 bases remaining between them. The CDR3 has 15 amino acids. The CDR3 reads CASSPGRVSNQPQHF. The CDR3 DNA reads TGTGCCAGCTCACCAGGGAGGGTTAGCAATCAGCCCCAGCATTTT.

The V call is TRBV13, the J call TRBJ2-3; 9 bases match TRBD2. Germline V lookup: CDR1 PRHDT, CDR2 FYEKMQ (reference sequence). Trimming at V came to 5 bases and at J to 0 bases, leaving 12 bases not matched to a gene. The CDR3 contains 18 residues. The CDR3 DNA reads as TGTGCCAGCAGCACCCGAGCGGGGGGCGAGGGAAGCACAGATACGCAGTATTTT. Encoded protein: CASSTRAGGEGSTDTQYF.

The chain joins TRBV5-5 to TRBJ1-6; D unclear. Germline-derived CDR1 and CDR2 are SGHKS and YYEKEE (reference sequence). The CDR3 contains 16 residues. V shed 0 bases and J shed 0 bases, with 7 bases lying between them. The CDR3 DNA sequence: TGTGCCAGCAGCTTGGCCGGGAGCTCCTATAATTCACCCCTCCACTTT. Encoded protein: CASSLAGSSYNSPLHF.

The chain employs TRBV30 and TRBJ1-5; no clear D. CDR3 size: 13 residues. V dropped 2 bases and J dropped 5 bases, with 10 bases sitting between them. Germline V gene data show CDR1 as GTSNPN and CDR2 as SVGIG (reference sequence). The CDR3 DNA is TGTGCCTGGAGTCCCGTTCGGGATCAGCCCCAGCATTTT. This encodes CAWSPVRDQPQHF.

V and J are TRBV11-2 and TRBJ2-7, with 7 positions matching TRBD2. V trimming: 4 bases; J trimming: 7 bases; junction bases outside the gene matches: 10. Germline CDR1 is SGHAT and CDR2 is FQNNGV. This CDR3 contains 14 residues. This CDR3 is CASSSGTNLGEQYF. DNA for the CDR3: TGTGCCAGCAGCTCAGGGACTAACCTAGGAGAGCAGTACTTC.

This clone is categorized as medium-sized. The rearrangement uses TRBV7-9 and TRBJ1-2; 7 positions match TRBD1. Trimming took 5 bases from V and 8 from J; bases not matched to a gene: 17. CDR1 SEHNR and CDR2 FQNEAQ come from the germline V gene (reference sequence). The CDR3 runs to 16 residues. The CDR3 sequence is CASSPNLRQGIGGYTF. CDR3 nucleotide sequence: TGTGCCAGCAGCCCCAACTTAAGACAGGGTATAGGGGGCTACACCTTC.

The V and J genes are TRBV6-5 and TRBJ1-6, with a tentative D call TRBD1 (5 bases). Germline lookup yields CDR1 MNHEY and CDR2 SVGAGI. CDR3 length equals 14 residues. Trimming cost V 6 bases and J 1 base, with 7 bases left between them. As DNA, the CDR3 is TGTGCCAGCAGGGGGGAATCCTATAATTCACCCCTCCACTTT. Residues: CASRGESYNSPLHF.

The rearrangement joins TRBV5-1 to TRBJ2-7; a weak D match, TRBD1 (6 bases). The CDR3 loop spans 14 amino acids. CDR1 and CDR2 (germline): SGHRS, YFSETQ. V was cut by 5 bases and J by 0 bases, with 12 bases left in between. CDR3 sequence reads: CASRVDSFSYEQYF. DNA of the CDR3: TGCGCCAGCAGAGTGGACAGCTTCTCCTACGAGCAGTACTTC.

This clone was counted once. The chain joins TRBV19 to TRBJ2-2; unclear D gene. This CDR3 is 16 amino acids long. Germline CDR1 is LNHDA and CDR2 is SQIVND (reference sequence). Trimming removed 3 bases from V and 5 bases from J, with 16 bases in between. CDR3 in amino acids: CASSMASLSQTGELFF. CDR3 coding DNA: TGTGCCAGTAGTATGGCCAGTTTGTCTCAGACCGGGGAGCTGTTTTTT. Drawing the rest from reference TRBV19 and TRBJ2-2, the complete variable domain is DGGITQSPKYLFRKEGQNVTLSCEQNLNHDAMYWYRQDPGQGLRLIYYSQIVNDFQKGDIAEGYSVSREKKESFPLTVTSAQKNPTAFYLCASSMASLSQTGELFFGEGSRLTVL.

The chain's CDR3 is CASSLVSSTYEQFF. In nucleotides, the CDR3 is TGCGCCAGCAGCTTGGTCTCTAGCACCTATGAGCAGTTCTTC. The chain combines TRBV5-1 with TRBJ2-1; the D gene is possibly TRBD2 (5 bases). V was pared by 0 bases and J by 8 bases, with 12 bases between. The V gene's germline CDR1 is SGHRS and CDR2 YFSETQ. The CDR3 has 14 residues.

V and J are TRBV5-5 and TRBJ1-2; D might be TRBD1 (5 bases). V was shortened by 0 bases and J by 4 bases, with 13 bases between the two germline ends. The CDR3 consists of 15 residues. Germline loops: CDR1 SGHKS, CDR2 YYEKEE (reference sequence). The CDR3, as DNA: TGTGCCAGCAGCTTGGAATGGGTGGGGCCCTATGGCTACACCTTC. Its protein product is CASSLEWVGPYGYTF.